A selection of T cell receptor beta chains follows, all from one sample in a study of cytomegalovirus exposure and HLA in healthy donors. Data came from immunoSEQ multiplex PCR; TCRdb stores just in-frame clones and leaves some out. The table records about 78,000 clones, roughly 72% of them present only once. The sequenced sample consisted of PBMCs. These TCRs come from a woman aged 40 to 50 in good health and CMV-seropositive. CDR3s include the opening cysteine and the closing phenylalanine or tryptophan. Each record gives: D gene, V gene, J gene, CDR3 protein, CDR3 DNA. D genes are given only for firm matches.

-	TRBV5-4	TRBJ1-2	CASSLEQSYGYTF	TGTGCCAGCAGCTTGGAACAGAGTTATGGCTACACCTTC
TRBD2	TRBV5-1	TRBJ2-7	CASSENSGIYEQYF	TGCGCCAGCAGCGAGAATAGCGGGATCTACGAGCAGTACTTC
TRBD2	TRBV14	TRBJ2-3	CASSQDLTSGVIDTQYF	TGTGCCAGCAGCCAAGATCTCACTAGCGGGGTCATAGATACGCAGTATTTT
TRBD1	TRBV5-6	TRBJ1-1	CASRRGQGLTEAFF	TGTGCCAGCAGACGCGGACAGGGATTAACTGAAGCTTTCTTT
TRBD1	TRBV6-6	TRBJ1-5	CASSGQGSNQPQHF	TGTGCCAGCAGTGGACAGGGTAGCAATCAGCCCCAGCATTTT
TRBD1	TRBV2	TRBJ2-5	CASRPGQGFGETQYF	TGTGCCAGCAGACCGGGACAGGGGTTCGGGGAGACCCAGTACTTC
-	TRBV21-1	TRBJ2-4	CASSKDPPRHLAKNIQYF	TGTGCCAGCAGCAAAGACCCCCCACGACACTTAGCCAAAAACATTCAGTACTTC
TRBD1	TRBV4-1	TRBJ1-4	CASSQVGTGGGEKLFF	TGCGCCAGCAGCCAAGTGGGGACAGGGGGCGGTGAAAAACTGTTTTTT
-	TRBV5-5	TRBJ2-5	CASSFGYQETQYF	TGTGCCAGCAGCTTCGGTTACCAAGAGACCCAGTACTTC
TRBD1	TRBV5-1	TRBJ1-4	CASSLAMQGATNEKLFF	TGCGCCAGCAGCTTGGCCATGCAGGGGGCGACTAATGAAAAACTGTTTTTT
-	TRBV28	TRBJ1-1	CASRSGKGTEAFF	TGTGCCAGCAGGTCAGGGAAAGGAACTGAAGCTTTCTTT